This T cell receptor (beta chain) was captured in a study of identical twins. In TCRdb, the 5' RACE reads were re-called with MiXCR into one record per CDR3 protein. The data show around 230,000 distinct CDR3 sequences, 6.5% seen once. This clonotype was counted a few times. No antigen is known for it. Study results and caveats: Cross-sectional statistics, not tracking of the same donors, supported the conclusions.

Another study also made use of these data, one on T cells expressing NK-cell markers.

The sequence was collected from a woman aged 18-29 years in good health. Material: CD8+ T cells sorted from blood.

CDR3 sequence reads: CASSVASRGYTF. In DNA form, the CDR3 reads TGTGCCAGCAGCGTAGCTTCACGCGGCTACACCTTC. The rearrangement links TRBV9 to TRBJ1-2; D unresolved. Per germline, CDR1 SGDLS and CDR2 YYNGEE. The length of the CDR3 is 12 residues. Between the trimmed V and J ends, which lost 0 bases and 8 bases, there was a span of 8 bases.